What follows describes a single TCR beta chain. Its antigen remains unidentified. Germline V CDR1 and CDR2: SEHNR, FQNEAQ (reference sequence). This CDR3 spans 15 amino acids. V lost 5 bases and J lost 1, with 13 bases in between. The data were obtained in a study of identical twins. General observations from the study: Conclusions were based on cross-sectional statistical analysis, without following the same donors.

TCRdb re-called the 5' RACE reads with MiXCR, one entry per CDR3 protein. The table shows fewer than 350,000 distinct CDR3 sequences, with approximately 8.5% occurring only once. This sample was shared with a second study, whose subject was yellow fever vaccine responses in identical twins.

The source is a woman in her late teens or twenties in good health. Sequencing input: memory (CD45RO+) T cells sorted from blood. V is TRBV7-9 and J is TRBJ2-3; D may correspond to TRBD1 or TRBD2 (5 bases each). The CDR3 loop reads CASSPEGSRTDTQYF. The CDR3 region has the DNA TGTGCCAGCAGCCCTGAGGGGAGTCGCACAGATACGCAGTATTTT. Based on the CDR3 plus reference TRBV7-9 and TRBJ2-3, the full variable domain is DTGVSQNPRHKITKRGQNVTFRCDPISEHNRLYWYRQTLGQGPEFLTYFQNEAQLEKSRLLSDRFSAERPKGSFSTLEIQRTEQGDSAMYLCASSPEGSRTDTQYFGPGTRLTVL.